A selection of T cell receptor beta chains follows, all from one sample in a study of T cells expressing NK-cell markers. For each CDR3 protein, TCRdb gives one entry from its re-call of the 5' RACE reads, without DNA. This table holds about 460,000 distinct CDR3 sequences. What was sequenced was blood T cells: a sorted CD56 or NKG2C T cell subset, CD4+ or CD8+ T cells, or bulk PBMC T cells (not recorded which). The receptors were sampled from a woman in her fifties or sixties in good health. The CDR3 runs from the conserved cysteine through the conserved F or W.

V: TRBV5-1; J: TRBJ1-3; CDR3: CASSLEGGASGNTIYF
V: TRBV29-1; J: TRBJ2-1; CDR3: CSVPDSFQNEQFF
V: TRBV24-1; J: TRBJ2-1; CDR3: CATSPSGSTGNEQFF
V: TRBV15; J: TRBJ1-1; CDR3: CATSRDKQPNTEAFF
V: TRBV20-1; J: TRBJ2-3; CDR3: CSAPGLTSTDTQYF
V: TRBV25-1; J: TRBJ1-1; CDR3: CASSSHSPGPTEAFF
V: TRBV12-3/TRBV12-4; J: TRBJ2-1; CDR3: CASRPTGTGADEQFF
V: TRBV5-1; J: TRBJ1-6; CDR3: CASSLTAGRAYNSPLHF
V: TRBV5-1; J: TRBJ2-1; CDR3: CASSLQAGYNEQFF
V: TRBV7-7; J: TRBJ2-5; CDR3: CASSSDSGSWETQYF
V: TRBV11-3; J: TRBJ2-6; CDR3: CASSRLSESGANVLTF
V: TRBV2; J: TRBJ1-1; CDR3: CASGRQGLNTEAFF
V: TRBV6-2/TRBV6-3; J: TRBJ1-5; CDR3: CASTSALRNQPQHF
V: TRBV12-3/TRBV12-4; J: TRBJ2-3; CDR3: CASSPSGTGASDTQYF
V: TRBV5-1; J: TRBJ2-5; CDR3: CASSPREGYQETQYF
V: TRBV12-5; J: TRBJ2-6; CDR3: CASGSRGAASLGANVLTF
V: TRBV12-3/TRBV12-4; J: TRBJ2-1; CDR3: CASSFMGGALREQFF
V: TRBV20-1; J: TRBJ2-3; CDR3: CSARAPLLNTDTQYF
V: TRBV12-3/TRBV12-4; J: TRBJ2-7; CDR3: CASGTGIYEQYF
V: TRBV25-1; J: TRBJ2-3; CDR3: CAIGEATDTQYF
V: TRBV20-1; J: TRBJ2-1; CDR3: CVSGPSYNEQFF
V: TRBV18; J: TRBJ1-4; CDR3: CASSPMWGIKDEKLFF
V: TRBV5-1; J: TRBJ2-1; CDR3: CASSFQAGINYNEQFF
V: TRBV5-1; J: TRBJ1-2; CDR3: CASSSRGPVPYGYTF
V: TRBV5-1; J: TRBJ2-2; CDR3: CASSPPGSGELFF
V: TRBV7-9; J: TRBJ2-3; CDR3: CASSQPNSGQYF
V: TRBV18; J: TRBJ2-7; CDR3: CASSPPVKGYEQYF
V: TRBV25-1; J: TRBJ1-1; CDR3: CATRDLGEAFF
V: TRBV4-2; J: TRBJ2-2; CDR3: CASSHEPIGLAGAANTGELFF
V: TRBV12-3/TRBV12-4; J: TRBJ2-4; CDR3: CASSFRKDPENIQYF
V: TRBV2; J: TRBJ2-1; CDR3: CASSRTSTQGDEQFF
V: TRBV7-2; J: TRBJ2-1; CDR3: CASSLGLATYNEQFF
V: TRBV29-1; J: TRBJ2-1; CDR3: CSVTTGDEQFF
V: TRBV20-1; J: TRBJ1-2; CDR3: CSAIRPGSGRGYTF
V: TRBV7-9; J: TRBJ2-1; CDR3: CASSFGLAGPLDNEQFF
V: TRBV7-8; J: TRBJ2-7; CDR3: CASSLGGHSSYEQYF
V: TRBV7-8; J: TRBJ1-2; CDR3: CASSLPDREYGYTF
V: TRBV24-1; J: TRBJ1-5; CDR3: CATSDPRQGGQPQHF
V: TRBV12-3/TRBV12-4; J: TRBJ1-5; CDR3: CASSLVGARANQPQHF
V: TRBV6-5; J: TRBJ1-1; CDR3: CASSRNYMNTEAFF
V: TRBV5-1; J: TRBJ2-1; CDR3: CASSLGAVTHNEQFF
V: TRBV21-1; J: TRBJ2-7; CDR3: CASSKASGRGPYEQYF
V: TRBV27; J: TRBJ1-2; CDR3: CASSLSLPGENYGYTF
V: TRBV20-1; J: TRBJ2-3; CDR3: CSAPSREGTDTQYF
V: TRBV10-3; J: TRBJ2-2; CDR3: CAISGKGTSGRPGELFF
V: TRBV29-1; J: TRBJ2-1; CDR3: CSVDQTSGRSGEQFF